The 22 T cell receptor beta chains below all came from one sample that was sequenced in a study of regulatory T cells in long-lasting Graves disease. CDR3-region Arm-PCR and iRepertoire HTBI primers produced the TCR beta libraries. MiXCR, run by TCRdb on the multiplex PCR reads, gives a single entry per CDR3 protein. This table holds 350,000 to 500,000 distinct CDR3 sequences, over 15% found once. Time point denoted: newly diagnosed GD, antithyroid drugs for less than 3 months. PBMC-extracted RNA yielded the TCR library. The same data also went into a second study, on T cells in Graves' hyperthyroidism and ophthalmopathy.

Sequenced here: peripheral blood mononuclear cells (PBMCs), sampled at new diagnosis, from a patient treated with antithyroid drugs. The receptors stem from a woman in her 30s with Graves disease.

In its sample, this clonotype was seen a few times. The V gene is TRBV5-6, the J gene TRBJ2-1; D gene unclear. Germline V lookup: CDR1 SGHDT, CDR2 YYEEEE. V lost 1 base to trimming and J lost 4 bases, with 15 bases between them. This CDR3 is 16 amino acids long. CDR3 sequence (DNA): TGTGCCAGCAGCTTGCTAGAGGCGGTTGTTTACAATGAGCAGTTCTTC. Translation gives CASSLLEAVVYNEQFF.

This clonotype was observed many times. The J gene is TRBJ2-7, the V gene TRBV27; 7 positions match TRBD1. J gave up 0 bases and V 5 bases, and 10 bases lay outside the gene matches. Germline V gene data show CDR1 as MNHEY and CDR2 as SMNVEV (reference sequence). The CDR3 is 16 amino acids. The CDR3 spells CASSLSGQTSSYEQYF. Written as DNA, the CDR3 is TGTGCCAGCAGTCTCTCGGGACAGACGAGCTCCTACGAGCAGTACTTC.

The chain couples TRBV10-3 to TRBJ2-1, with TRBD2 identical over 12 bases. The CDR3 runs 14 residues. Germline values: CDR1 ENHRY, CDR2 SYGVKD. J lost 6 bases, V lost 7 bases, and 4 bases had no gene match. The CDR3 region has the DNA TGTGCCATCACTAGCGGGAGGGCCTTCAATGAGCAGTTCTTC. Protein product: CAITSGRAFNEQFF.

The chain recombines TRBV4-1 with TRBJ2-2, with a weak D call TRBD1 (6 bases). This CDR3 has 16 amino acids. Between the trimmed V and J ends, which lost 2 bases and 3 bases, there was a span of 13 bases. CDR1 is MGHRA and CDR2 is YSYEKL in the germline V gene. The DNA for the CDR3 is TGCGCCAGCAGCCAACCCCTCCAGGGGCACACCGGGGAGCTGTTTTTT. It is translated as CASSQPLQGHTGELFF.

V usage is TRBV4-3 and J usage is TRBJ2-3, with 12 bases lining up with TRBD2. With V trimmed by 1 base and J by 3 bases, 5 bases remained unmatched. This CDR3 comprises 17 residues. The germline gives CDR1 LGHNA, CDR2 YSLEER. This CDR3 reads CASSQVLAGGVTDTQYF. The CDR3 bases are TGCGCCAGCAGCCAAGTCCTAGCGGGAGGGGTTACAGATACGCAGTATTTT.

The sample holds many counts of this clonotype. The gene calls are TRBV20-1 and TRBJ2-7, with D possibly being TRBD2 (5 bases). V was cut by 2 bases and J by 0 bases, with 14 bases left in between. CDR1 is DFQATT and CDR2 is SNEGSKA in the germline V gene (reference sequence). CDR3 size: 15 residues. CDR3 sequence reads: CSARKGGSSSYEQYF. CDR3 sequence (DNA): TGCAGTGCTAGAAAGGGTGGGAGCAGCTCCTACGAGCAGTACTTC.

This clonotype was seen ten or more times. The junction and the germline gene differ at one end; a read error may be behind it. The chain combines TRBV7-9 with TRBJ1-5; D call uncertain. In germline, CDR1 is SEHNR, CDR2 FQNEAQ (reference sequence). The CDR3 runs to 15 residues. As DNA, the CDR3 is TGCGCCAGCAGCTTGGGAGGTCGGGGCAATCAGCCCCAGCATTTT. Amino acids: CASSLGGRGNQPQHF.

V and J are TRBV19 and TRBJ1-1; weak D call: TRBD1 (5 bases). The length of the CDR3 is 17 residues. V lost 3 bases and J lost 5, with 22 bases in between. Germline loops: CDR1 LNHDA, CDR2 SQIVND (reference sequence). The CDR3 coding sequence is TGTGCCAGTAGTATCCCCGGGCAGGGAATGGGGAGGACTGAAGCTTTCTTT. This sequence encodes CASSIPGQGMGRTEAFF.

This clonotype has ten or more counts. The chain is built from TRBV6-5 and TRBJ2-7; 11 nucleotides agree with TRBD2. The CDR3 consists of 16 residues. J lost 6 bases, V lost 2 bases, and 9 bases had no gene match. Germline loops: CDR1 MNHEY, CDR2 SVGAGI. The CDR3 coding sequence is TGTGCCAGCAGTTACCGGGCGGGACTAGCGGTACTCGAGCAGTACTTC. Translation: CASSYRAGLAVLEQYF.

This chain uses TRBV6-2 or TRBV6-3 with TRBJ2-5; 8 bases are shared with TRBD2. The J segment lost 5 bases and the V segment lost 8 bases, leaving 10 bases of the junction unmatched. This CDR3 is 14 amino acids long. Germline V gene sequence: CDR1 MNHEY, CDR2 SVGEGT. The CDR3 sequence: CASYDGRAWETQYF. The CDR3 DNA sequence: TGTGCCAGCTACGACGGGAGGGCCTGGGAGACCCAGTACTTC.

In its sample, this clonotype was seen many times. The chain uses TRBV27 and TRBJ2-7, with 8 bases that match TRBD1. Losses at the gene ends were 4 bases for V and 5 bases for J; bases not matched to a gene: 16. The CDR3 has 17 amino acids. The germline gives CDR1 MNHEY, CDR2 SMNVEV (reference sequence). The CDR3 loop is CASSSSDRGAKSDEQYF. The CDR3 DNA follows: TGTGCCAGCAGTTCTTCCGACAGGGGAGCAAAATCCGACGAGCAGTACTTC.

The chain links TRBV19 to TRBJ1-5; perhaps TRBD1 as D (6 bases). CDR3 length: 15 residues. Germline CDR1 is LNHDA and CDR2 is SQIVND (reference sequence). V was shortened by 9 bases and J by 4 bases, with 19 bases between the two germline ends. The chain's CDR3 is CASHQAPQGNQPQHF. Written as DNA, the CDR3 is TGTGCCAGCCATCAAGCCCCACAGGGAAATCAGCCCCAGCATTTT.

This clonotype has more than one count but fewer than ten. The chain combines TRBV5-5 with TRBJ2-7; D gene ambiguous. The CDR3 runs to 12 residues. V was pared by 3 bases and J by 3 bases, with 7 bases between. CDR1 and CDR2 from the germline V gene are SGHKS and YYEKEE (reference sequence). The CDR3 nucleotides are TGTGCCAGCAGCTGGAACGTCTACGAGCAGTACTTC. Translating it yields CASSWNVYEQYF.

The V gene is TRBV28, the J gene TRBJ2-7; possibly TRBD1 or TRBD2 for D (5 bases each). V gave up 2 bases and J gave up 5 bases, with 10 bases separating them. Germline lookup yields CDR1 MDHEN and CDR2 SYDVKM. The CDR3 contains 13 residues. CDR3 loop: CASSLPLGHEQYF. CDR3 DNA: TGTGCCAGCAGTTTACCCCTGGGACACGAGCAGTACTTC.

At least ten counts were recorded for this clonotype. V usage is TRBV6-2 or TRBV6-3 and J usage is TRBJ2-3; the D is unclear. The CDR3 runs to 15 residues. The V gene lost 4 bases and the J gene lost 1 base, with 12 bases spanning the gap. Germline CDR1 reads MNHEY; CDR2 reads SVGEGT. CDR3 nucleotides: TGTGCCAGCAGTTCGGAGAAGGATGGCACAGATACGCAGTATTTT. This encodes CASSSEKDGTDTQYF.

This clonotype was detected many times. The chain joins TRBV27 to TRBJ2-1; D may correspond to TRBD1 or TRBD2 (5 bases each). There are 15 residues in the CDR3. Trimming stripped 5 bases from V and 8 bases from J, with 19 bases between. Germline V CDR1 and CDR2: MNHEY, SMNVEV (reference sequence). The CDR3 is CASSIRDPRQDEQFF. CDR3 nucleotide sequence: TGTGCCAGCAGTATCCGGGACCCCCGGCAGGATGAGCAGTTCTTC.

A few counts support this clonotype. The chain couples TRBV4-3 to TRBJ2-1, with D perhaps matching TRBD1 (5 bases). The CDR3 totals 14 residues. In germline, CDR1 is LGHNA, CDR2 YSLEER. Trimming removed 8 bases from V and 2 bases from J, with 13 bases in between. The CDR3 region has the DNA TGCGCCAGCGCTCCGACAGACCCCTACAATGAGCAGTTCTTC. Translated, it gives CASAPTDPYNEQFF.

In its sample, this clonotype was seen many times. V usage is TRBV28 and J usage is TRBJ2-7, with a weak D call TRBD2 (5 bases). The V gene lost 5 bases and the J gene lost 0 bases, with 11 bases spanning the gap. Germline CDR1 MDHEN, CDR2 SYDVKM. The CDR3 loop spans 14 amino acids. CDR3 loop: CASSQPGFSYEQYF. The CDR3 DNA reads as TGTGCCAGCAGTCAACCGGGATTCTCCTACGAGCAGTACTTC. The complete variable domain, with remaining parts taken from reference TRBV28 and TRBJ2-7, reads DVKVTQSSRYLVKRTGEKVFLECVQDMDHENMFWYRQDPGLGLRLIYFSYDVKMKEKGDIPEGYSVSREKKERFSLILESASTNQTSMYLCASSQPGFSYEQYFGPGTRLTVT.

The V gene is TRBV9, the J gene TRBJ2-2; D tentatively fits TRBD1 or TRBD2 (5 bases each). V lost 0 bases and J lost 7, with 16 bases in between. Germline V gene lookup returns CDR1 SGDLS and CDR2 YYNGEE. The CDR3 extends over 16 amino acids. The DNA for the CDR3 is TGTGCCAGCAGCGTAGCTTCGGGGCTTTCTCACGGGGAGCTGTTTTTT. Translating gives CASSVASGLSHGELFF. Filled out from reference TRBV9 and TRBJ2-2, the complete variable domain reads DSGVTQTPKHLITATGQRVTLRCSPRSGDLSVYWYQQSLDQGLQFLIQYYNGEERAKGNILERFSAQQFPDLHSELNLSSLELGDSALYFCASSVASGLSHGELFFGEGSRLTVL.

This clonotype has ten or more counts. The chain is built from TRBV7-2 and TRBJ1-1, with TRBD1 identical over 9 bases. Germline values: CDR1 SGHTA, CDR2 FQGNSA. This CDR3 comprises 16 residues. V dropped 2 bases and J dropped 0; count of bases not matched to a gene: 4. Here the CDR3 DNA reads TGTGCCAGCAGCTTAACAGGGGGCAAGCTGAACACTGAAGCTTTCTTT. Translation gives CASSLTGGKLNTEAFF.

This clonotype has a count of ten or more. The chain is built from TRBV6-5 and TRBJ1-1, with 7 bases lining up with TRBD1. Germline-derived CDR1 and CDR2 are MNHEY and SVGAGI. The CDR3 totals 16 residues. The V gene end was trimmed by 4 bases and the J gene end by 3 bases; junction bases not matched to a gene: 11. CDR3 protein: CASSFIYRGSDTEAFF. The DNA for the CDR3 is TGTGCCAGCAGTTTCATTTACAGGGGATCGGACACTGAAGCTTTCTTT.

Only a few counts were recorded for this clonotype. The V gene is TRBV6-2 or TRBV6-3, the J gene TRBJ1-1; TRBD1 aligns across 7 bases. Germline CDR1 and CDR2: MNHEY and SVGEGT. This CDR3 region has 13 residues. V shed 2 bases, J shed 7 bases, and the junction held 4 bases outside the gene matches. The CDR3 DNA follows: TGTGCCAGCAGTTACATGAACAGGGGTGAAGCTTTCTTT. It translates to CASSYMNRGEAFF.